This is a list of T cell receptor beta chains from one sample in a study of blood T cell repertoires in COVID-19. This table comes from immunoSEQ multiplex PCR, and its TCRdb copy is limited to in-frame clones, with some not included. Here the sample spans under 65,000 clones, over 75% being singletons. Sample: peripheral blood. The source of these receptors is a man in his sixties with COVID-19, enrolled during active disease. CDR3s include the opening cysteine and the closing phenylalanine or tryptophan. The order of the fields is D gene, V gene, J gene, CDR3 protein, CDR3 DNA. D genes are given only for firm matches.

D gene: -
V gene: TRBV7-9
J gene: TRBJ2-1
CDR3 protein: CASTPGTKYNEQFF
CDR3 DNA: TGTGCCAGCACCCCCGGGACAAAGTACAATGAGCAGTTCTTC

D gene: -
V gene: TRBV7-9
J gene: TRBJ2-5
CDR3 protein: CASSFDSRIQETQYF
CDR3 DNA: TGTGCCAGCAGCTTTGACAGCCGGATTCAAGAGACCCAGTACTTC

D gene: -
V gene: TRBV19
J gene: TRBJ2-4
CDR3 protein: CASSGTSYKNIQYF
CDR3 DNA: TGTGCCAGTAGTGGTACTAGCTACAAAAACATTCAGTACTTC

D gene: -
V gene: TRBV5-6
J gene: TRBJ1-1
CDR3 protein: CASSLRGLNTEAFF
CDR3 DNA: TGTGCCAGCAGCTTGCGGGGACTAAACACTGAAGCTTTCTTT

D gene: TRBD1
V gene: TRBV5-1
J gene: TRBJ2-7
CDR3 protein: CASSPQGPYEQYF
CDR3 DNA: TGCGCCAGCAGCCCACAGGGGCCCTACGAGCAGTACTTC

D gene: -
V gene: TRBV7-9
J gene: TRBJ1-6
CDR3 protein: CASSLTGPGPPLHF
CDR3 DNA: TGTGCCAGCAGCTTGACAGGTCCAGGACCACCCCTCCACTTT

D gene: TRBD1
V gene: TRBV14
J gene: TRBJ2-5
CDR3 protein: CASSHLRGQETQYF
CDR3 DNA: TGTGCCAGCAGCCACCTCAGGGGACAGGAGACCCAGTACTTC

D gene: TRBD2
V gene: TRBV27
J gene: TRBJ2-7
CDR3 protein: CASSFQGGSAEQYF
CDR3 DNA: TGTGCCAGCAGTTTCCAGGGAGGGTCCGCCGAGCAGTACTTC

D gene: -
V gene: TRBV9
J gene: TRBJ2-7
CDR3 protein: CASSETADYEQYF
CDR3 DNA: TGTGCCAGCAGCGAGACAGCCGATTACGAGCAGTACTTC

D gene: TRBD2
V gene: TRBV6-5
J gene: TRBJ2-1
CDR3 protein: CASRRRGGSGNEQFF
CDR3 DNA: TGTGCCAGCAGACGGCGGGGGGGTTCTGGCAATGAGCAGTTCTTC